The present T cell receptor beta chain was sequenced within a study of a mutant IDH1 vaccine in newly diagnosed glioma. Findings and limits, study-wide: Changes in top peripheral clonotypes did not appear linked to pseudoprogression.

With regard to this clone: Its target is unknown.

The data were produced by immunoSEQ multiplex PCR, yet TCRdb's version contains in-frame clones alone and is incomplete. The table lists 50,000 to 65,000 clones, approximately 80% of them singletons, with around 21% in the top ten. Trimming removed 0 bases from V and 1 base from J, with 10 bases in between. Germline V gives CDR1 SGHRS, CDR2 YFSETQ. The CDR3 length is 15 residues. Time point here: baseline, week 1 (first vaccination visit). The treatment was: pre-vaccination baseline after standard-of-care therapy. The material was PBMCs, obtained from a glioma patient treated with radiotherapy, temozolomide or both. The chain employs TRBV5-1 and TRBJ1-1, with D perhaps matching TRBD1 (5 bases). This clonotype originated in a man between 18 and 35 years old with glioma. Written as DNA, the CDR3 is TGCGCCAGCAGCTTGGGGGACTTGCCGAACACTGAAGCTTTCTTT. It encodes CASSLGDLPNTEAFF.